The 26 T cell receptor beta chains below all came from one sample that was sequenced in a study of shared clonotypes between healthy human individuals. The table came from immunoSEQ multiplex PCR; TCRdb's copy has only in-frame clones and leaves some out. This sample carries more than 850,000 clones, more than 75% of them seen once, and the ten largest clones take about 0.52%. The specimen sequenced was memory CD4+ T cells from PBMCs. Regarding subset: CD45RA-negative fraction. These receptors all stem from a man aged 18-30 years in good health. Some clones in this sample may be carry-over from other donors' samples.

The chain joins TRBV5-3 to TRBJ1-4; no definite D call. TRBV5-3 is annotated as an ORF whose role is uncertain. CDR3 length: 12 amino acids. The V end lost 0 bases, the J end lost 10 bases, and 7 bases lay between the germline ends. In nucleotides, the CDR3 is TGTGCCAGAAGCTTGGGAGAGGGAAAACTGTTTTTT. Translated: CARSLGEGKLFF.

Concerning this clone itself: The sample contains more than one DNA sequence encoding this CDR3. The chain links TRBV5-1 to TRBJ2-2, with D maybe TRBD2 (5 bases). V was pared by 0 bases and J by 3 bases, with 6 bases between. This CDR3 contains 14 residues. Germline V CDR1 and CDR2: SGHRS, YFSETQ. Here the CDR3 DNA reads TGCGCCAGCAGCTTGGCTAGCTACACCGGGGAGCTGTTTTTT. It codes for CASSLASYTGELFF. The full variable domain, with the rest looked up from reference TRBV5-1 and TRBJ2-2, is KAGVTQTPRYLIKTRGQQVTLSCSPISGHRSVSWYQQTPGQGLQFLFEYFSETQRNKGNFPGRFSGRQFSNSRSEMNVSTLELGDSALYLCASSLASYTGELFFGEGSRLTVL.

This sequence joins TRBV7-2 and TRBJ2-1, with D perhaps TRBD1 or TRBD2 (5 bases each). Germline V CDR1 and CDR2: SGHTA, FQGNSA. V lost 6 bases and J 2 bases, leaving 11 bases between the germline ends. The length of the CDR3 is 14 residues. The CDR3 DNA sequence: TGTGCCAGCAGACGGGACGTCACCTACAATGAGCAGTTCTTC. Protein: CASRRDVTYNEQFF.

This clone has ten or more counts. The gene calls are TRBV30 and TRBJ1-6, with D unclear. CDR1 and CDR2 from the germline V gene are GTSNPN and SVGIG (reference sequence). V was clipped by 2 bases and J by 14 bases, with 13 bases between them. CDR3 length: 12 amino acids. CDR3 bases: TGTGCCTGGAGTCCGGACCGCCTATCCCTCCACTTT. This translates into CAWSPDRLSLHF.

The V call is TRBV7-8, the J call TRBJ2-2, with D tentatively TRBD1 (5 bases). Looked up from germline, CDR1 is SGHVS and CDR2 is FQNEAQ. This CDR3 is 15 amino acids long. V lost 4 bases and J 8 bases, leaving 17 bases between the germline ends. The CDR3 reads CASSSVAMGQGELFF. DNA for the CDR3: TGTGCCAGCAGCTCCGTCGCTATGGGGCAGGGGGAGCTGTTTTTT.

The chain employs TRBV7-7 and TRBJ2-7; D is uncertain. This CDR3 is 13 amino acids long. Trimming left V 3 bases short and J 5 bases short, with 11 bases between. Germline V gene data show CDR1 as SSHAT and CDR2 as FNYEAQ (reference sequence). CDR3: CASSLAPGHEQYF. The CDR3 DNA follows: TGTGCCAGCAGCTTGGCCCCGGGTCACGAGCAGTACTTC.

This clone was seen ten or more times. This rearrangement joins TRBV10-3 to TRBJ1-5, with D hard to call. Trimming cost V 10 bases and J 4 bases, with 11 bases left between them. Germline CDR1 is ENHRY and CDR2 is SYGVKD. The CDR3 sequence is 12 residues long. CDR3 bases: TGTGCCACCGGAGTTTTAAATCAGCCCCAGCATTTT. It yields the protein CATGVLNQPQHF.

The genes are TRBV7-7 and TRBJ2-1; D gene unclear. Germline V gene sequence: CDR1 SSHAT, CDR2 FNYEAQ (reference sequence). There are 15 residues in the CDR3. V dropped 0 bases and J dropped 4 bases, with 10 bases sitting between them. The CDR3: CASSLALAQYNEQFF. DNA of the CDR3: TGTGCCAGCAGCTTAGCGCTGGCACAATACAATGAGCAGTTCTTC.

Concerning this clone: Other DNA sequences in the sample encode the same CDR3. This rearrangement joins TRBV28 to TRBJ1-5; D remains unclear. There are 13 residues in the CDR3. The ends were cut back, 5 bases at V and 4 bases at J, with 9 bases in the middle. Germline lookup yields CDR1 MDHEN and CDR2 SYDVKM. The CDR3 loop reads CASSLVRNQPQHF. The CDR3 nucleotides read TGTGCCAGCAGTCTGGTCAGAAATCAGCCCCAGCATTTT.

The V gene is TRBV6-1, the J gene TRBJ1-1; tentative D call: TRBD1 (6 bases). V lost 3 bases to trimming and J lost 5 bases, with 22 bases between them. The CDR3 length is 17 residues. Germline V CDR1 and CDR2: MNHNS, SASEGT. This chain's CDR3 is CASSDLPLTGRRTEAFF. Written as DNA, the CDR3 is TGTGCCAGCAGTGACCTACCCCTTACAGGGAGACGGACTGAAGCTTTCTTT.

This chain links TRBV11-2 with TRBJ2-2; D remains ambiguous. The germline V gene has CDR1 SGHAT and CDR2 FQNNGV. This CDR3 comprises 15 residues. The V and J ends lost 2 bases and 1 base respectively, with 8 bases between them. The CDR3 region has the DNA TGTGCCAGCAGCTTAAGAACGGAGAACACCGGGGAGCTGTTTTTT. Its translation is CASSLRTENTGELFF.

This clone was seen a handful of times. The rearrangement links TRBV5-1 to TRBJ2-3; TRBD1 matches at 9 bases. The germline V gene has CDR1 SGHRS and CDR2 YFSETQ. The J segment lost 4 bases and the V segment lost 2 bases, leaving 5 bases of the junction unmatched. This CDR3 spans 15 amino acids. CDR3 DNA sequence: TGCGCCAGCAGCTTCGGGGACAGGGACTCAGATACGCAGTATTTT. Protein product: CASSFGDRDSDTQYF.

This clone was counted only a few times. The chain carries TRBV6-4 and TRBJ2-1; 10 bases fit TRBD2. The CDR3 is made up of 16 amino acids. With V trimmed by 5 bases and J by 0 bases, 4 bases remained unmatched. Germline CDR1 and CDR2: MRHNA and SNTAGT. CDR3 DNA sequence: TGTGCCAGCAGTCTGAGCGGGAGGGCCTCCTACAATGAGCAGTTCTTC. This codes for CASSLSGRASYNEQFF.

The chain uses TRBV4-3 and TRBJ2-2, with D perhaps given as TRBD1 or TRBD2 (7 bases each). Germline CDR1 reads LGHNA; CDR2 reads YSLEER. CDR3 length equals 13 residues. V was shortened by 0 bases and J by 15 bases, with 14 bases between the two germline ends. DNA of the CDR3: TGCGCCAGCAGCCAAGATCGGGCAGGGGGGGTGTTTTTT. As protein: CASSQDRAGGVFF.

In the case of this clone: Since a much larger clone is just one base distant, this may be a read error. Within the sample, other DNA sequences also encode this same CDR3. This rearrangement joins TRBV28 to TRBJ1-3, with TRBD1 identical over 9 bases. V was clipped by 7 bases and J by 2 bases; unmatched bases: 3. In germline, CDR1 is MDHEN, CDR2 SYDVKM. The CDR3 has 14 residues. CDR3 in DNA: TGTGCCAGCACTACAGGGGGCGCTGGAAACACCATATATTTT. It encodes CASTTGGAGNTIYF.

On this clone itself: The sample carries other DNA sequences with the same CDR3. The CDR3 here is CASSLGGDYGYTF. The CDR3 coding sequence is TGCGCCAGCAGCTTGGGAGGGGACTATGGCTACACCTTC. This chain connects TRBV5-1 to TRBJ1-2, with D perhaps matching TRBD1 (5 bases). V was shortened by 0 bases and J by 3 bases, with 6 bases between the two germline ends. The CDR3 runs to 13 residues. Germline lookup yields CDR1 SGHRS and CDR2 YFSETQ.

Only one count was recorded for this clone. V and J are TRBV30 and TRBJ2-1; no definite D call. V was pared by 5 bases and J by 7 bases, with 18 bases between. The CDR3 has 14 residues. The germline V gene has CDR1 GTSNPN and CDR2 SVGIG (reference sequence). The DNA for the CDR3 is TGTGCCTGGGAATCAGCTGCCATCGGGAATGAGCAGTTCTTC. Its protein is CAWESAAIGNEQFF.

Note on this clone: Other DNA variants within this sample encode the same CDR3. J is TRBJ2-7 and V is TRBV19; 7 positions agree with TRBD1. Germline CDR1 reads LNHDA; CDR2 reads SQIVND (reference sequence). V lost 5 bases to trimming and J lost 0 bases; unmatched junction nucleotides: 7. The CDR3 extends over 15 amino acids. The CDR3 sequence is CASSPRTGSSYEQYF. The CDR3 DNA reads TGTGCCAGTAGTCCCCGGACAGGTAGCTCCTACGAGCAGTACTTC. Full variable domain (outside the CDR3, taken from reference TRBV19 and TRBJ2-7): DGGITQSPKYLFRKEGQNVTLSCEQNLNHDAMYWYRQDPGQGLRLIYYSQIVNDFQKGDIAEGYSVSREKKESFPLTVTSAQKNPTAFYLCASSPRTGSSYEQYFGPGTRLTVT.

The J gene is TRBJ2-3, the V gene TRBV5-1, with D possibly being TRBD1 (6 bases). The CDR3 contains 16 residues. CDR1 and CDR2 (germline): SGHRS, YFSETQ. V gave up 0 bases and J gave up 2 bases, with 13 bases separating them. The CDR3 DNA is TGCGCCAGCAGCTTGGACCCCAGGGGTCTCACAGATACGCAGTATTTT. Protein sequence: CASSLDPRGLTDTQYF.

The rearrangement joins TRBV5-6 to TRBJ2-5, with D perhaps TRBD2 (5 bases). With 1 base removed from V and 2 bases from J, the gap between germline ends came to 15 bases. The germline V gene has CDR1 SGHDT and CDR2 YYEEEE. This CDR3 is 16 amino acids long. Here the CDR3 reads CASSLRKGVIQETQYF. In DNA form, the CDR3 reads TGTGCCAGCAGCTTGAGGAAGGGAGTAATTCAAGAGACCCAGTACTTC.

V gene TRBV2 combines with J gene TRBJ1-5, with D perhaps matching TRBD1 (5 bases). This CDR3 contains 14 residues. CDR1 is SNHLY, CDR2 FYNNEI, per germline. Trimming removed 6 bases from V and 4 bases from J, with 13 bases in between. The CDR3 here is CASRKGGGNQPQHF. The CDR3 DNA is TGTGCCAGCAGAAAGGGTGGGGGAAATCAGCCCCAGCATTTT.

V and J are TRBV10-3 and TRBJ1-2; D is undetermined. The CDR3 totals 15 residues. CDR1 is ENHRY, CDR2 SYGVKD, per germline. Deletions cut 3 bases from V and 8 bases from J, with 19 bases between. Written as DNA, the CDR3 is TGTGCCATCAGTGATACCTGGCCCAACACCTACGGCTACACCTTC. Its protein product is CAISDTWPNTYGYTF.

As to this clone: Distinct nucleotide sequences in the sample also encode this CDR3. The rearrangement links TRBV7-2 to TRBJ2-3; no firm D call. The CDR3 is 14 amino acids. Germline CDR1 reads SGHTA; CDR2 reads FQGNSA. V was cut by 1 base and J by 4 bases, with 9 bases left in between. DNA of the CDR3: TGTGCCAGCAGCTTAGTGGGTGGTCCAGATACGCAGTATTTT. Translating it yields CASSLVGGPDTQYF. The whole variable domain, remainder taken from reference TRBV7-2 and TRBJ2-3, is GAGVSQSPSNKVTEKGKDVELRCDPISGHTALYWYRQSLGQGLEFLIYFQGNSAPDKSGLPSDRFSAERTGGSVSTLTIQRTQQEDSAVYLCASSLVGGPDTQYFGPGTRLTVL.

The CDR3 region has the DNA TGTGCCAGCAGCCTCCTGGGACTAGCGGATACCACAGATACGCAGTATTTT. Translating gives CASSLLGLADTTDTQYF. The chain combines TRBV11-3 with TRBJ2-3, with 11 bases identical to TRBD2. The CDR3 spans 17 residues. Unmatched junction bases numbered 9, after V lost 5 bases and J lost 2 bases. Germline V gives CDR1 SGHNT, CDR2 YENEEA. Full variable domain (rest looked up from reference TRBV11-3 and TRBJ2-3): EAGVVQSPRYKIIEKKQPVAFWCNPISGHNTLYWYLQNLGQGPELLIRYENEEAVDDSQLPKDRFSAERLKGVDSTLKIQPAELGDSAVYLCASSLLGLADTTDTQYFGPGTRLTVL.

The rearrangement uses TRBV11-2 and TRBJ2-7; TRBD1 matches 8 bases. CDR1 and CDR2 (germline): SGHAT, FQNNGV. Unmatched junction bases numbered 11, after V lost 5 bases and J lost 2 bases. The CDR3 sequence is 16 residues long. The CDR3 region is CASSKDLRDRTYEQYF. The DNA for the CDR3 is TGTGCCAGCAGCAAGGATCTACGGGACAGGACCTACGAGCAGTACTTC.

The CDR3 DNA reads TGTGCCAGCAGCCGGACTGGCTCGCTCTCCTACAATGAGCAGTTCTTC. Encoded protein: CASSRTGSLSYNEQFF. The chain combines TRBV7-2 with TRBJ2-1, with D perhaps TRBD2 (5 bases). The V end was cut by 5 bases, the J end by 0 bases, with 14 bases between. This CDR3 region has 16 residues. Germline CDR1 SGHTA, CDR2 FQGNSA.